The source of this T cell receptor beta chain is a study of cytomegalovirus exposure and HLA in healthy donors. Germline loops: CDR1 WSHSY, CDR2 SAAADI. V shed 8 bases, J shed 6 bases, and the junction held 3 bases outside the gene matches. The CDR3 runs to 12 residues. Findings and caveats of the study: Specificity for CMV antigens was confirmed in vitro for a few of the CMV-associated chains. About 90% or about 30% of the time was how often most TCR beta V segments were productive, according to an earlier analysis. For most TCR sequences rarity was the rule, although some public TCRs occurred in many donors.

Samples came from healthy bone marrow donors. Concerning this clone: The antigen remains unidentified.

With 60 Vbeta and 13 Jbeta primers, the PCR was carried out. Profiled with immunoSEQ multiplex PCR; TCRdb holds only in-frame clones, not every one. This listing includes around 200,000 clones. Sample: PBMCs. The rearrangement links TRBV10-2 to TRBJ2-2, with 7 nucleotides matching TRBD2. The TCR comes from a woman between 18 and 29 years old in good health and CMV-seropositive. In nucleotides, the CDR3 is TGCGCCAGCCGGGCGGGGGCCGGGGAGCTGTTTTTT. Translating gives CASRAGAGELFF.